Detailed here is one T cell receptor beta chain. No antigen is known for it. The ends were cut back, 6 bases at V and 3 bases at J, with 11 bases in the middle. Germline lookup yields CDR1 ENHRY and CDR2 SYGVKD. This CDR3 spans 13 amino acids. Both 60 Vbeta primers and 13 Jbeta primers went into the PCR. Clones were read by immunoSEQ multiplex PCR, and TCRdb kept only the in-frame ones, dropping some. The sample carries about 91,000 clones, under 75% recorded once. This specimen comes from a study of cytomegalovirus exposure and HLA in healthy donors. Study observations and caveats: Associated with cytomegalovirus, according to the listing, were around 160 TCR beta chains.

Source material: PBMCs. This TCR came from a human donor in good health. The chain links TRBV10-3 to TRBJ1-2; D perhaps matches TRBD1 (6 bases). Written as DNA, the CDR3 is TGTGCCATCAGGGACAGCGAATACTATGGCTACACCTTC. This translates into CAIRDSEYYGYTF.